These 18 T cell receptor beta chains were sequenced from one sample in a study of cytomegalovirus exposure and HLA in healthy donors. The PCR made use of 60 Vbeta and 13 Jbeta primers. The assay was immunoSEQ multiplex PCR, and TCRdb's table has in-frame clones only and misses some. The sample records some 130,000 clones, around 77% being singletons. Sequencing used PBMCs. Receptors were obtained from a woman aged 45-60 years in good health and CMV-seronegative.

This clone was seen a single time. V usage is TRBV25-1 and J usage is TRBJ1-1; D unresolved. Germline-derived CDR1 and CDR2 are MGHDK and SYGVNS. The ends were cut back, 2 bases at V and 8 bases at J, with 9 bases in the middle. The CDR3 totals 12 residues. CDR3: CASSEPYREAFF. The CDR3 DNA reads as TGTGCCAGCAGTGAACCATACAGAGAAGCTTTCTTT.

The CDR3 DNA reads as TGTGCCAGCAGTTTATCGGGCGTGGGGGGGCAAAGGCAGCCCCAGCATTTT. Encoded protein: CASSLSGVGGQRQPQHF. The V call is TRBV28, the J call TRBJ1-5, with D maybe TRBD1 (6 bases). Germline CDR1 MDHEN, CDR2 SYDVKM. The CDR3 is 17 amino acids. V was trimmed by 1 base and J by 7 bases, leaving 20 bases between them.

A few counts support this clone. The chain couples TRBV6-5 to TRBJ2-1; TRBD2 agrees at 10 bases. This CDR3 comprises 15 residues. Trimming removed 7 bases from V and 4 bases from J; junction bases left unmatched: 7. CDR1 and CDR2 (germline): MNHEY, SVGAGI. As DNA, the CDR3 is TGTGCCAGCAACTTAGCGGGAGGAGGTTACAATGAGCAGTTCTTC. Its translation: CASNLAGGGYNEQFF.

The chain employs TRBV9 and TRBJ1-3; D is ambiguous. The length of the CDR3 is 13 residues. The V and J ends lost 0 bases and 7 bases respectively, with 8 bases between them. CDR1 SGDLS and CDR2 YYNGEE come from the germline V gene. The CDR3 sequence: CASSVGTDNTIYF. Here the CDR3 DNA reads TGTGCCAGCAGCGTAGGAACAGATAACACCATATATTTT.

This clone has a handful of counts. Different DNA sequences within this sample yield the same CDR3. This chain joins TRBV5-1 and TRBJ2-3; 11 bases map to TRBD2. V lost 1 base to trimming and J lost 6 bases; unmatched junction nucleotides: 4. This CDR3 spans 15 amino acids. From germline, CDR1 is SGHRS and CDR2 YFSETQ. The CDR3 DNA follows: TGCGCCAGCAGCTTGAGACTAGCGGGAAGTGATACGCAGTATTTT. Its translation is CASSLRLAGSDTQYF.

The rearrangement links TRBV9 to TRBJ2-1; unclear D gene. The V end was cut by 0 bases, the J end by 2 bases, with 9 bases between. This CDR3 has 15 residues. Germline CDR1 SGDLS, CDR2 YYNGEE. The CDR3 region has the DNA TGTGCCAGCAGCGTAGAACTATTACCCTACAATGAGCAGTTCTTC. Translated: CASSVELLPYNEQFF.

The J gene is TRBJ2-2, the V gene TRBV9; 10 bases match TRBD2. Per germline, CDR1 SGDLS and CDR2 YYNGEE. The CDR3 is 17 residues long. With 0 bases clipped from V and 5 bases from J, the junction kept 7 bases outside the gene matches. The CDR3 loop reads CASSVEVAGGDTGELFF. For the CDR3, the DNA is TGTGCCAGCAGCGTAGAGGTAGCGGGAGGTGATACCGGGGAGCTGTTTTTT. Filled out from reference TRBV9 and TRBJ2-2, the complete variable domain reads DSGVTQTPKHLITATGQRVTLRCSPRSGDLSVYWYQQSLDQGLQFLIQYYNGEERAKGNILERFSAQQFPDLHSELNLSSLELGDSALYFCASSVEVAGGDTGELFFGEGSRLTVL.

This rearrangement joins TRBV5-1 to TRBJ1-1; D gene ambiguous. This CDR3 has 16 amino acids. Trimming took 0 bases from V and 1 from J, leaving 13 bases between them. The germline V gene has CDR1 SGHRS and CDR2 YFSETQ. This chain's CDR3 is CASSLASSGANTEAFF. CDR3 in DNA: TGCGCCAGCAGCTTGGCCAGTAGCGGTGCGAACACTGAAGCTTTCTTT.

This clone turned up a few times. The junction differs from germline at one of its ends, possibly a read error. The chain links TRBV5-1 to TRBJ1-5; 10 bases fit TRBD1. Per germline, CDR1 SGHRS and CDR2 YFSETQ. The CDR3 sequence is 15 residues long. CDR3 sequence (DNA): TGCGCCAGCAGCTTAGGGACAGGGGACAATCAGCCCCAGAATTTT. It encodes CASSLGTGDNQPQNF.

The rearrangement joins TRBV7-3 to TRBJ2-1; TRBD2 matches at 7 bases. Trimming removed 2 bases from V and 8 bases from J; junction bases left unmatched: 12. CDR1 is SGHTA, CDR2 FQGTGA, per germline. There are 16 residues in the CDR3. The CDR3 spells CASSLLGAGASDEQFF. For the CDR3, the DNA is TGTGCCAGCAGCTTATTAGGCGCGGGAGCGTCCGATGAGCAGTTCTTC.

The chain uses TRBV28 and TRBJ1-2; D perhaps matches TRBD1 (5 bases). Trimming stripped 6 bases from V and 7 bases from J, with 12 bases between. Germline values: CDR1 MDHEN, CDR2 SYDVKM. The CDR3 has 12 amino acids. This CDR3 is CASRPQGGGYTF. The CDR3 nucleotides read TGTGCCAGCAGACCCCAGGGAGGTGGCTACACCTTC.

The chain has TRBV4-2 and TRBJ2-1; D not resolved. Looked up from germline, CDR1 is LGHNA and CDR2 is YNFKEQ. The V gene lost 1 base and the J gene lost 0 bases, with 13 bases spanning the gap. The CDR3 is 17 amino acids. CDR3 loop: CASSQGELALSYNEQFF. As DNA, the CDR3 is TGTGCCAGCAGCCAAGGAGAATTAGCCCTCTCCTACAATGAGCAGTTCTTC.

Concerning this clone: A read error may produce the germline difference seen at one junction end. The chain carries TRBV29-1 and TRBJ1-5, with D unclear. The V gene's germline CDR1 is SQVTM and CDR2 ANQGSEA. This CDR3 region has 13 residues. CDR3 loop: CSVVLGTNQPQNF. Here the CDR3 DNA reads TGCAGCGTTGTTTTGGGTACTAATCAGCCCCAGAATTTT.

This chain uses TRBV28 with TRBJ1-1, with 7 bases fitting TRBD1. The CDR3 covers 16 residues. Germline CDR1 reads MDHEN; CDR2 reads SYDVKM. V lost 7 bases and J lost 5; bases outside the gene matches: 16. The CDR3 sequence: CASIQIGGQGVTEAFF. The CDR3 DNA is TGTGCCAGCATTCAAATCGGAGGTCAGGGGGTAACTGAAGCTTTCTTT. Using reference TRBV28 and TRBJ1-1 for the parts outside the CDR3, the full variable domain is DVKVTQSSRYLVKRTGEKVFLECVQDMDHENMFWYRQDPGLGLRLIYFSYDVKMKEKGDIPEGYSVSREKKERFSLILESASTNQTSMYLCASIQIGGQGVTEAFFGQGTRLTVV.

The rearrangement links TRBV5-6 to TRBJ2-3, with D unresolved. Trimming stripped 0 bases from V and 4 bases from J, with 6 bases between. CDR3 length: 13 residues. Germline V gives CDR1 SGHDT, CDR2 YYEEEE. The CDR3 protein is CASSLAEADTQYF. The CDR3, as DNA: TGTGCCAGCAGCTTGGCCGAGGCAGATACGCAGTATTTT.

In this sample, this clone turned up a few times. This rearrangement joins TRBV29-1 to TRBJ1-1; 8 bases fit TRBD1. The germline CDR1 and CDR2 sequences are SQVTM and ANQGSEA. The length of the CDR3 is 14 residues. Trimming cost V 7 bases and J 1 base; bases outside gene matches: 8. This CDR3 reads CSAGSGTGNTEAFF. The CDR3 DNA follows: TGCAGCGCTGGTTCCGGGACAGGGAACACTGAAGCTTTCTTT.

The chain joins TRBV18 to TRBJ1-1, with 8 positions matching TRBD1. CDR3 length equals 16 residues. Germline V gene data show CDR1 as KGHSH and CDR2 as LQKENI. V lost 3 bases and J lost 5; bases outside the gene matches: 11. The CDR3 nucleotides read TGTGCCAGCTCACCGGGGCCTACAGGGGGTGGAACTGAAGCTTTCTTT. It codes for CASSPGPTGGGTEAFF.

The sample holds a few counts of this clone. The junction and the germline gene differ at one end; a read error may be behind it. This chain's CDR3 is CASTRWDRGRRGSQPQNF. The CDR3 DNA follows: TGTGCCAGCACGCGGTGGGACAGGGGGCGAAGGGGAAGTCAGCCCCAGAATTTT. This sequence joins TRBV28 and TRBJ1-5; 12 bases are shared with TRBD1. Germline V gene sequence: CDR1 MDHEN, CDR2 SYDVKM. CDR3 length: 18 amino acids.